This T cell receptor (beta chain) was sequenced for a study of blood T cell repertoires in COVID-19. Study information: The samples span acute and convalescent COVID-19 from the United States, Italy and Spain. T cells, B-cell-depleted T cells, or PBMCs provided the cDNA or gDNA that served as material.

The CDR3 sequence is 15 residues long. The V gene's germline CDR1 is SEHNR and CDR2 FQNEAQ (reference sequence). V was pared by 7 bases and J by 2 bases, with 12 bases between. Original processing methods: Estimates of nucleated cell counts were drawn from the amplification of reference gene primers. The protocol was immunoSEQ multiplex PCR, while the TCRdb copy is restricted to in-frame clones and leaves out a portion. Clonal size and the V and J genes are those of that table, whereas D and trimming came from the DNA. The sample carries 90,000 to 100,000 clones, 82% recorded once. Sequenced input: peripheral blood. The TCR comes from a man older than 75 with acute or convalescent COVID-19. The V gene is TRBV7-9, the J gene TRBJ2-6, with D possibly being TRBD1 (6 bases). This chain's CDR3 is CASNHRVPGANVLTF. The DNA for the CDR3 is TGTGCCAGCAACCACAGGGTTCCTGGGGCCAACGTCCTGACTTTC.